These 8 T cell receptor beta chains came from one sample sequenced in a study of cytomegalovirus exposure and HLA in healthy donors. With 60 Vbeta and 13 Jbeta primers, the PCR was carried out. Produced via immunoSEQ multiplex PCR; TCRdb's table is partial and in-frame only. The sample carries 180,000 or so clones, over 80% recorded once. The sequenced sample was PBMCs. These TCRs come from a girl aged 10 to 17 in good health and CMV-seropositive.

This chain links TRBV2 with TRBJ2-1; D ambiguous. V gave up 7 bases and J gave up 7 bases, with 11 bases separating them. The V gene's germline CDR1 is SNHLY and CDR2 FYNNEI. The CDR3 extends over 12 amino acids. CDR3 residues: CASNEVRNEQFF. The CDR3 DNA is TGTGCCAGCAACGAGGTTAGGAATGAGCAGTTCTTC.

The rearrangement joins TRBV5-1 to TRBJ2-7; TRBD1 matches 7 bases. The J segment lost 7 bases and the V segment lost 6 bases, leaving 13 bases of the junction unmatched. CDR3 size: 14 residues. Germline-derived CDR1 and CDR2 are SGHRS and YFSETQ. The CDR3 DNA reads as TGCGCCAGCAACCGGGACAGCCTCTCGTCTGAGCAGTACTTC. It yields the protein CASNRDSLSSEQYF.

This rearrangement joins TRBV28 to TRBJ2-1, with TRBD1 matching 10 bases. V lost 6 bases to trimming and J lost 1 base; unmatched junction nucleotides: 12. This CDR3 is 18 amino acids long. Per germline, CDR1 MDHEN and CDR2 SYDVKM. The CDR3 loop is CASSQGQGIGGSYNEQFF. Here the CDR3 DNA reads TGTGCCAGCAGCCAGGGACAGGGGATAGGGGGATCCTACAATGAGCAGTTCTTC.

The V and J genes are TRBV19 and TRBJ2-1; 14 bases fit TRBD2. After removal of 4 bases from V and 6 bases from J, the junction contained 2 bases not matched to a gene. The CDR3 is made up of 15 amino acids. Germline V lookup: CDR1 LNHDA, CDR2 SQIVND (reference sequence). The CDR3 DNA reads as TGTGCCAGTAGTAAGGGACTAGCGGGGGTCAATGAGCAGTTCTTC. Translated: CASSKGLAGVNEQFF.

This chain links TRBV9 with TRBJ2-1, with D uncertain. The CDR3 consists of 15 residues. Germline V lookup: CDR1 SGDLS, CDR2 YYNGEE. The V end lost 4 bases, the J end lost 0 bases, and 11 bases lay between the germline ends. The CDR3 reads CASSPVRSSYNEQFF. For the CDR3, the DNA is TGTGCCAGCAGCCCTGTTCGTAGCTCCTACAATGAGCAGTTCTTC.

The chain uses TRBV15 and TRBJ2-7; 9 nucleotides agree with TRBD2. Germline values: CDR1 LNHNV, CDR2 YYDKDF (reference sequence). The length of the CDR3 is 17 residues. V lost 0 bases and J lost 3; bases outside the gene matches: 9. CDR3 in amino acids: CATSREGSGAGGYEQYF. The CDR3 DNA follows: TGTGCCACCAGCAGAGAAGGGAGTGGAGCGGGAGGCTACGAGCAGTACTTC.

The V and J genes are TRBV7-9 and TRBJ1-3; TRBD1 might be the D (6 bases). V shed 5 bases and J shed 0 bases, with 11 bases lying between them. Per the germline V gene, CDR1 is SEHNR and CDR2 is FQNEAQ (reference sequence). The CDR3 loop spans 15 amino acids. The CDR3 sequence: CASSPTGISGNTIYF. The CDR3 DNA follows: TGTGCCAGCAGCCCTACAGGGATCTCTGGAAACACCATATATTTT. Full variable domain (remainder filled in from reference TRBV7-9 and TRBJ1-3): DTGVSQNPRHKITKRGQNVTFRCDPISEHNRLYWYRQTLGQGPEFLTYFQNEAQLEKSRLLSDRFSAERPKGSFSTLEIQRTEQGDSAMYLCASSPTGISGNTIYFGEGSWLTVV.

Only a few counts were recorded for this clone. V gene TRBV30 combines with J gene TRBJ1-5; TRBD1 is a possible D gene (6 bases). V lost 4 bases, J lost 4 bases, and 11 bases lay in between. Germline CDR1 reads GTSNPN; CDR2 reads SVGIG (reference sequence). This CDR3 is built from 13 residues. The CDR3 coding sequence is TGTGCCTGGAAGGGCAGGGGAAATCAGCCCCAGCATTTT. This sequence encodes CAWKGRGNQPQHF.